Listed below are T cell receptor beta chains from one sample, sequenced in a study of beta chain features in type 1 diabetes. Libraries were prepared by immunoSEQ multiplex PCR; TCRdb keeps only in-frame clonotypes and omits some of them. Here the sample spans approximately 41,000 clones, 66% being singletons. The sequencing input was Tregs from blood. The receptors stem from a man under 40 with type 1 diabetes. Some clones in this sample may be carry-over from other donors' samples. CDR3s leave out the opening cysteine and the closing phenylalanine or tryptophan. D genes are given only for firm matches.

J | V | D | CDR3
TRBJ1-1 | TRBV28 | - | ASTSGGEQDTEAF
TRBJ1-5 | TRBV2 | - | ASSVAGLQPQH
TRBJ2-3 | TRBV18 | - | ASSLGALRTDTQY
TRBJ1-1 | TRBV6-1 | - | ASTHEQGRNTEAF
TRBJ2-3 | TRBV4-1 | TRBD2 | ASSPRLAGLATDTQY
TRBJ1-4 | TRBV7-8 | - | ASSFTGNANEKLF
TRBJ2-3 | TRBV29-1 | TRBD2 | SVEGGGGLGTDTQY
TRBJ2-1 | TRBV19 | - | ASSIRGNEQF
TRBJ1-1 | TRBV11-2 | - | ASSLAQGGAVTEAF
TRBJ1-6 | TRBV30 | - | AWTRFGSPLH
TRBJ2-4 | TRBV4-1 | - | ASSQDNRAYIQY